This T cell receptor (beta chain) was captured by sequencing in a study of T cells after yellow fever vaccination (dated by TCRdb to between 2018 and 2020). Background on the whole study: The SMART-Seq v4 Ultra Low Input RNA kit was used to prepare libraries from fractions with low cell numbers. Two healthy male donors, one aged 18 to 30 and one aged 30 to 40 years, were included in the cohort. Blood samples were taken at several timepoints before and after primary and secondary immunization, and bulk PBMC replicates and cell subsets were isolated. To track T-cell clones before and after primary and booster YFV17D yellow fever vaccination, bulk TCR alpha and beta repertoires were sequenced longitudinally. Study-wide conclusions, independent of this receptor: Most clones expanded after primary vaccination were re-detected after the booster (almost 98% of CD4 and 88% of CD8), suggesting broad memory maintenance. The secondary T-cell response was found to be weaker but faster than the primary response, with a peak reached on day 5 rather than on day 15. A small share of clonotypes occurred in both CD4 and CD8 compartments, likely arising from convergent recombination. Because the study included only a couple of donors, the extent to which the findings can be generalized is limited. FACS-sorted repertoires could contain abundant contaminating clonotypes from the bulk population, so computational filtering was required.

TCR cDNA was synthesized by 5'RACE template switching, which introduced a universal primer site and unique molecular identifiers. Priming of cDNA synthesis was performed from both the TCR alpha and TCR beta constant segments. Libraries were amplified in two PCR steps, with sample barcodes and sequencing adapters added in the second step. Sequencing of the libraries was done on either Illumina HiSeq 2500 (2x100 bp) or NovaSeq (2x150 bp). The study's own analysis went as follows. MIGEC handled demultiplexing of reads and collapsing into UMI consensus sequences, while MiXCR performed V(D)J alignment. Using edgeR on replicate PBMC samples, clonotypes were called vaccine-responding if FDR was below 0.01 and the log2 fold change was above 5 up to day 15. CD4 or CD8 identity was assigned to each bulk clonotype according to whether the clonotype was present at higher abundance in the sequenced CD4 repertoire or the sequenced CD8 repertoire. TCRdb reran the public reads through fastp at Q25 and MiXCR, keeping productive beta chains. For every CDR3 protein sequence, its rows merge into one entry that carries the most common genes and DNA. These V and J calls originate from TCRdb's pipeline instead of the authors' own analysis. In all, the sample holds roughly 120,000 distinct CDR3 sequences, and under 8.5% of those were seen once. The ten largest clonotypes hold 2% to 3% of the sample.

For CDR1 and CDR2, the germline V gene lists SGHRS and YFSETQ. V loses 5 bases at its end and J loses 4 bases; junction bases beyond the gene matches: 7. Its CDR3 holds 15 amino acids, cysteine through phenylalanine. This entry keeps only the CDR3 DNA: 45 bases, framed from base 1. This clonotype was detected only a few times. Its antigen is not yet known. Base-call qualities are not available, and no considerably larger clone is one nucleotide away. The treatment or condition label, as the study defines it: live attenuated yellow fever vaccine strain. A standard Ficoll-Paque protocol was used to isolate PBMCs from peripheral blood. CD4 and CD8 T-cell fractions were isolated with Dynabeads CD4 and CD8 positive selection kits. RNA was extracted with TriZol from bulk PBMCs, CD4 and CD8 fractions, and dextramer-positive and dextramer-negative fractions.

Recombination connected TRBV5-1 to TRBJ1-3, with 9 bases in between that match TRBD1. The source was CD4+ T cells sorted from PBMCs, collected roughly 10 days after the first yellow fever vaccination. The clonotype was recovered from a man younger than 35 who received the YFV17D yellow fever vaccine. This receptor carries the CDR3 CASSSAGTGGNTIYF. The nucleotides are TGCGCCAGCAGTTCGGCCGGGACAGGGGGAAACACCATATATTTT.